Reported below is one T cell receptor beta chain. Antigen specificity is unknown. Germline CDR1 is MNHEY and CDR2 is SMNVEV (reference sequence). The CDR3 covers 16 residues. Trimming took off 8 bases at V and 0 bases at J, with 17 bases between the two ends. Overall study findings and caveats: Larger-cohort validation covered only one TCR beta V-J rearrangement.

Semi-nested PCR with Nested Universal Primer A followed constant-region reverse priming of full-length variable regions. One entry per CDR3 protein results from TCRdb running MiXCR on the 5' RACE reads. The sample shows fewer than 60,000 distinct CDR3 sequences, more than 25% of them seen only once. The V and J genes are TRBV27 and TRBJ2-1; tentative D call: TRBD2 (6 bases). Material: naive CD4+ T cells sorted from blood. The subset was: naive CD4+ T cells, CD4+CD45RA+CD25-. The TCR comes from a female donor with breast cancer. Here the CDR3 reads CASDGREMVSYNEQFF. Written as DNA, the CDR3 is TGTGCCAGCGATGGACGGGAGATGGTCTCCTACAATGAGCAGTTCTTC.